Presented here are 23 T cell receptor beta chains from one specimen sequenced in a study of blood T cells in healthy people across ages. For the second PCR, which ran for about 6 to 12 cycles, a sample-barcoded 5' primer and a J-beta primer mix were used. TCRdb recomputed calls from the 5' RACE reads with MiXCR, one row per CDR3 protein. The data hold under 2,000,000 distinct CDR3 sequences, with 49% observed a single time. Sequenced sample: blood. These TCRs come from a woman aged 40 to 50 in good health.

The rearrangement uses TRBV27 and TRBJ1-1, with a possible D match to TRBD1 (5 bases). The germline gives CDR1 MNHEY, CDR2 SMNVEV (reference sequence). The CDR3 sequence is 14 residues long. V dropped 2 bases and J dropped 10 bases, with 17 bases sitting between them. The CDR3: CASSLEGPPGGAFF. In nucleotides, the CDR3 is TGTGCCAGCAGTTTAGAGGGGCCCCCAGGAGGAGCTTTCTTT.

The chain combines TRBV24-1 with TRBJ2-1, with TRBD2 matching 9 bases. V shed 4 bases and J 7 bases; nucleotides not matched to a gene: 7. CDR3 length: 15 residues. Germline V CDR1 and CDR2: KGHDR, SFDVKD. The CDR3 bases are TGTGCCACCAGTGAGAGCAGCGGGGGGCGAAATGAGCAGTTCTTC. Translating it yields CATSESSGGRNEQFF.

The V and J genes are TRBV12-3 or TRBV12-4 and TRBJ2-7; no reliable D call. The CDR3 covers 13 residues. V lost 4 bases and J lost 2, with 9 bases in between. CDR3 bases: TGTGCCAGCAGTTGTTTGAGGACCTACGAGCAGTACTTC. Protein: CASSCLRTYEQYF.

The chain uses TRBV3-1 and TRBJ1-2; the D gene is possibly TRBD1 (5 bases). V lost 0 bases and J 4 bases, leaving 18 bases between the germline ends. This CDR3 is built from 17 residues. Looked up from germline, CDR1 is LGHDT and CDR2 is YNNKEL (reference sequence). CDR3 bases: TGTGCCAGCAGCCAAGATGAGGGCTGGGGCCGTAGCTATGGCTACACCTTC. Translating gives CASSQDEGWGRSYGYTF.

Worth noting for this clonotype: Germline is not matched at one junction end, which may reflect a read error. The rearrangement uses TRBV20-1 and TRBJ2-5; 7 positions agree with TRBD1. Germline assignment: CDR1 DFQATT and CDR2 SNEGSKA (reference sequence). The CDR3 covers 14 residues. CDR3 coding DNA: TGTTCCCTTCCGGGACAGACCCCACAAGAGACCCAGTACTTC. It is translated as CSLPGQTPQETQYF.

The V gene is TRBV20-1, the J gene TRBJ2-3, with 13 bases lining up with TRBD2. The V gene's germline CDR1 is DFQATT and CDR2 SNEGSKA (reference sequence). The CDR3 has 16 residues. Unmatched junction bases numbered 6, after V lost 5 bases and J lost 1 base. The CDR3 loop is CSAYKTSGGRTDTQYF. The CDR3 DNA follows: TGCAGTGCTTATAAGACTAGCGGGGGGCGCACAGATACGCAGTATTTT.

J is TRBJ2-5 and V is TRBV3-1; 8 positions match TRBD1. The DNA matches TRBJ2-7 better at its end, which makes the J call doubtful. Germline CDR1 and CDR2: LGHDT and YNNKEL (reference sequence). The CDR3 length is 14 residues. The CDR3, as DNA: TGTGCCAGCAGCCAAGGGACAGGGTTTACCGAGCAGTACTTC. Encoded protein: CASSQGTGFTEQYF.

The chain carries TRBV11-2 and TRBJ2-7; no clear D gene. The CDR3 is made up of 15 amino acids. The V end was cut by 3 bases, the J end by 0 bases, with 12 bases between. CDR1 is SGHAT, CDR2 FQNNGV, per germline. CDR3 protein: CASSFRRVSSYEQYF. The CDR3 nucleotides read TGTGCCAGCAGCTTTCGCCGGGTGAGCTCCTACGAGCAGTACTTC.

The V and J genes are TRBV5-1 and TRBJ2-3; either TRBD1 or TRBD2 may fit D (6 bases each). The CDR3 sequence is 13 residues long. CDR1 and CDR2 from the germline V gene are SGHRS and YFSETQ. Trimming removed 7 bases at V and 5 bases at J, with 14 bases between. The CDR3 coding sequence is TGCGCCAGCGTAGTTGAGGGGGGAGATACGCAGTATTTT. Translated, it gives CASVVEGGDTQYF.

The V call is TRBV7-9, the J call TRBJ1-1; maybe TRBD1 (5 bases). The CDR3 is 14 amino acids. The ends were cut back, 5 bases at V and 4 bases at J, with 14 bases in the middle. The germline V gene has CDR1 SEHNR and CDR2 FQNEAQ (reference sequence). The CDR3 reads CASSKGEVGTEAFF. The CDR3 DNA sequence: TGTGCCAGCAGCAAAGGGGAGGTTGGCACTGAAGCTTTCTTT.

The chain links TRBV5-6 to TRBJ2-1, with TRBD1 identical over 7 bases. V gave up 5 bases and J gave up 3 bases; unmatched junction bases: 11. The length of the CDR3 is 16 residues. Per the germline V gene, CDR1 is SGHDT and CDR2 is YYEEEE. The CDR3: CASSFFTRGFYNEQFF. The CDR3, as DNA: TGTGCCAGCAGTTTTTTTACCAGGGGGTTCTACAATGAGCAGTTCTTC.

This chain joins TRBV4-1 and TRBJ2-7; the match to TRBD1 covers 9 bases. The CDR3 extends over 15 amino acids. The V segment lost 4 bases and the J segment 5 bases; nucleotides outside the gene matches: 9. The V gene's germline CDR1 is MGHRA and CDR2 YSYEKL. CDR3 DNA: TGCGCCAGCAGCCCCACGACAGGGGGACTTAACGAGCAGTACTTC. Translating gives CASSPTTGGLNEQYF.

As regards this clonotype: The junction departs from germline at one end; a sequencing error may be responsible. The chain carries TRBV20-1 and TRBJ2-5, with D perhaps matching TRBD1 or TRBD2 (5 bases each). There are 16 residues in the CDR3. Germline lookup yields CDR1 DFQATT and CDR2 SNEGSKA (reference sequence). CDR3 loop: CGALSARGRIQETQYF. The CDR3 DNA is TGCGGTGCTCTCAGTGCGAGGGGACGGATACAAGAGACCCAGTACTTC.

The chain uses TRBV13 and TRBJ1-2; D ambiguous. Trimming shortened V by 0 bases and J by 4 bases, and 12 bases separated the two germline ends. Germline V gene data show CDR1 as PRHDT and CDR2 as FYEKMQ (reference sequence). This CDR3 region has 15 residues. CDR3 protein: CASSLGGPSSYGYTF. The CDR3 nucleotides are TGTGCCAGCAGCTTAGGGGGCCCTTCGTCCTATGGCTACACCTTC.

CDR3 amino acids: CSVWGGGGGDEQYF. CDR3 bases: TGCAGCGTTTGGGGGGGAGGGGGCGGCGACGAGCAGTACTTC. The rearrangement joins TRBV29-1 to TRBJ2-7; either TRBD1 or TRBD2 may fit D (7 bases each). The CDR3 length is 14 residues. V was shortened by 5 bases and J by 5 bases, with 19 bases between the two germline ends. Germline V CDR1 and CDR2: SQVTM, ANQGSEA.

This clonotype was picked up a small number of times. This chain connects TRBV6-6 to TRBJ2-7; 8 bases fit TRBD1. V dropped 10 bases and J dropped 1; count of bases not matched to a gene: 12. This CDR3 has 15 residues. Germline V gene data show CDR1 as MNHNY and CDR2 as SVGAGI (reference sequence). CDR3 nucleotides: TGTGCCATCTCAGAACAGGGGGAGCCTTCCTACGAGCAGTACTTC. This encodes CAISEQGEPSYEQYF.

The chain links TRBV5-1 to TRBJ2-3; 7 bases align to TRBD2. This CDR3 has 14 amino acids. With V trimmed by 4 bases and J by 2 bases, 4 bases remained unmatched. The germline V gene encodes CDR1 SGHRS and CDR2 YFSETQ. The CDR3: CASSTGGTTDTQYF. The CDR3 DNA reads as TGCGCCAGCAGCACGGGAGGTACCACAGATACGCAGTATTTT.

A remark on this clonotype: Germline is not matched at one junction end, which may reflect a read error. This rearrangement joins TRBV9 to TRBJ1-2; D may be TRBD1 (6 bases). The CDR3 contains 15 residues. Germline lookup yields CDR1 SGDLS and CDR2 YYNGEE. CDR3 DNA: TGTGCCAGCTGCGTAGGTGGGGGGCGCGAGTATGGCTACACCTTC. This gives the protein CASCVGGGREYGYTF.

The rearrangement links TRBV5-1 to TRBJ2-5; 7 bases are a match to TRBD1. Germline CDR1 reads SGHRS; CDR2 reads YFSETQ. CDR3 length: 15 residues. The V segment lost 4 bases and the J segment 11 bases; nucleotides outside the gene matches: 17. Here the CDR3 reads CASSHGTDTHNEQYF. The CDR3 region has the DNA TGCGCCAGCAGCCACGGGACAGATACCCACAATGAGCAGTACTTC. Filled out from reference TRBV5-1 and TRBJ2-5, the complete variable domain reads KAGVTQTPRYLIKTRGQQVTLSCSPISGHRSVSWYQQTPGQGLQFLFEYFSETQRNKGNFPGRFSGRQFSNSRSEMNVSTLELGDSALYLCASSHGTDTHNEQYFGPGTRLLVL.

The CDR3 DNA reads as TGTGCCACTCGATCTACCGGGACAGGGAATGGCTACACCTTC. This codes for CATRSTGTGNGYTF. The chain employs TRBV24-1 and TRBJ1-2, with 9 bases that match TRBD1. CDR3 length: 14 residues. V shed 10 bases and J 6 bases; nucleotides not matched to a gene: 11. Germline assignment: CDR1 KGHDR and CDR2 SFDVKD.

The J gene is TRBJ2-1, the V gene TRBV15; either TRBD1 or TRBD2 may fit D (5 bases each). Trimming left V 8 bases short and J 10 bases short, with 15 bases between. The CDR3 consists of 12 residues. Germline V gene sequence: CDR1 LNHNV, CDR2 YYDKDF (reference sequence). Here the CDR3 reads CATPSGTGEQFF. DNA of the CDR3: TGTGCCACCCCCTCCGGGACCGGGGAGCAGTTCTTC. Full variable domain (missing parts from reference TRBV15 and TRBJ2-1): DAMVIQNPRYQVTQFGKPVTLSCSQTLNHNVMYWYQQKSSQAPKLLFHYYDKDFNNEADTPDNFQSRRPNTSFCFLDIRSPGLGDTAMYLCATPSGTGEQFFGPGTRLTVL.

The V gene is TRBV28, the J gene TRBJ1-5; no definite D call. The CDR3 extends over 16 amino acids. Germline V gene lookup returns CDR1 MDHEN and CDR2 SYDVKM. V was cut by 6 bases and J by 3 bases, with 18 bases left in between. The CDR3 bases are TGTGCCAGCAGACCCCTGGGTCGTCCGAACAATCAGCCCCAGCATTTT. This encodes CASRPLGRPNNQPQHF.

This clonotype was found a few times. This sequence joins TRBV29-1 and TRBJ2-1, with TRBD1 as a possible D gene (5 bases). V was trimmed by 5 bases and J by 0 bases, leaving 14 bases between them. From germline, CDR1 is SQVTM and CDR2 ANQGSEA. This CDR3 spans 15 amino acids. The CDR3 here is CSVYYQGNSYNEQFF. CDR3 bases: TGCAGCGTTTATTATCAGGGAAACTCCTACAATGAGCAGTTCTTC.